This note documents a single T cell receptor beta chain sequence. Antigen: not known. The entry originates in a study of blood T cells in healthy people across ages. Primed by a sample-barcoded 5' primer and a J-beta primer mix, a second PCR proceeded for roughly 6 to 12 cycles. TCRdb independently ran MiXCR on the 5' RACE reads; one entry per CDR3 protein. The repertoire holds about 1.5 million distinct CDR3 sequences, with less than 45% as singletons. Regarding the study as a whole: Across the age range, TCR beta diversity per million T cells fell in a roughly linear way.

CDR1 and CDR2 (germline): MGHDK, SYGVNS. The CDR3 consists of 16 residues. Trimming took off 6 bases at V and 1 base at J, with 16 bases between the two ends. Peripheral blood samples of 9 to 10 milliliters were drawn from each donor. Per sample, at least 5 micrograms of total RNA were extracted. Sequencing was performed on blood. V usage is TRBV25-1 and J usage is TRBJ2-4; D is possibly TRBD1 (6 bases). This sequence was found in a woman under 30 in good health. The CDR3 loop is CASRSGQSSAKNIQYF. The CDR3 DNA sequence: TGTGCCAGCAGGAGCGGACAGTCCTCCGCCAAAAACATTCAGTACTTC.